This TCR beta chain emerged from a study of PD-1 blockade in classical Hodgkin lymphoma. Study-wide background: Patients were administered nivolumab (3 mg/kg intravenously) every 2 weeks.

Germline CDR1 and CDR2: MDHEN and SYDVKM. The CDR3 is 14 residues long. The V end was cut by 5 bases, the J end by 0 bases, with 8 bases between. Sequenced by immunoSEQ multiplex PCR; TCRdb stores in-frame clones only, minus some. The sample gives 25,000 to 40,000 clones, 81% of which show up once; roughly a sixth is in the top ten. The time point was: cycle 4 day 1 (C4D1), after less than seven weeks of nivolumab. Each patient experienced a relapse that followed autologous stem cell transplantation, and brentuximab vedotin exposure varied. The chain employs TRBV28 and TRBJ2-1; no reliable D call. This receptor was taken from a human donor with classical Hodgkin lymphoma. Here the sequenced sample was peripheral blood mononuclear cells (PBMCs), taken before the fourth cycle of nivolumab. CDR3 nucleotides: TGTGCCAGCAGTGCTTCAAGCTCCTACAATGAGCAGTTCTTC. Amino acid sequence: CASSASSSYNEQFF.